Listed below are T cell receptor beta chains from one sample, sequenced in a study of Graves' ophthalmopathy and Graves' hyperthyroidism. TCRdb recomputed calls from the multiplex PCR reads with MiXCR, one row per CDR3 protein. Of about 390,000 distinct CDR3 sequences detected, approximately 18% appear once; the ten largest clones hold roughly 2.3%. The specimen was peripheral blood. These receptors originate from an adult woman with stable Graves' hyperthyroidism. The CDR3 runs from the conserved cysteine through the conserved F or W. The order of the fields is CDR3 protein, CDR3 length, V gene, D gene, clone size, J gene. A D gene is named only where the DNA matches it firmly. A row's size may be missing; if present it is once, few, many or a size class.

CASSLNLEYYEQYF 14 TRBV5-5 . many TRBJ2-7
CATSSPKGYYEQYF 14 TRBV15 . . TRBJ2-7
CASSLEVALPQYF 13 TRBV12-3/TRBV12-4 . . TRBJ2-7
CASSLGLGPGQETQYF 16 TRBV7-2 . many TRBJ2-5
CASSLNRQETQYF 13 TRBV12-3/TRBV12-4 . many TRBJ2-5
CASSQWRRGQETQYF 15 TRBV3-1 . many TRBJ2-5
CASSVRDRGPSDYGYTF 17 TRBV4-2 TRBD1 few TRBJ1-2
CSVEDPARLRGTQYF 15 TRBV29-1 . many TRBJ2-5
CSVRAGTADGAFF 13 TRBV20-1 TRBD1 . TRBJ1-1
CASTYGGAKQPQHF 14 TRBV6-1 . many TRBJ1-5
CASSTRQGPTSYEQYF 16 TRBV19 TRBD1 many TRBJ2-7
CATRIPGQGYYEQYF 15 TRBV24-1 TRBD1 few TRBJ2-7
CSASAGEVVMPQHF 14 TRBV20-1 . many TRBJ1-5
CASSPREDYGYTF 13 TRBV6-5 . many TRBJ1-2
CASSQAQHEAFF 12 TRBV4-1 . many TRBJ1-1
CASRTSGLSSYEQYF 15 TRBV28 TRBD2 once TRBJ2-7
CASSPGQGAVQYF 13 TRBV6-1 TRBD1 . TRBJ2-7
CASSQVSSSGYTF 13 TRBV3-1 . many TRBJ1-2
CSAMGVNNSPLHF 13 TRBV20-1 . many TRBJ1-6
CASSARQGGNYGYTF 15 TRBV5-5 TRBD1 few TRBJ1-2
CASSQTGIYEQYF 13 TRBV28 . many TRBJ2-7
CASSYFDLRETQYF 14 TRBV6-5 . . TRBJ2-5
CASSRTGEQSPLHF 14 TRBV12-3/TRBV12-4 TRBD1 . TRBJ1-6
CSALQPRGTGELFF 14 TRBV20-1 . few TRBJ2-2
CSAFEGLGGYTF 12 TRBV20-1 . many TRBJ1-2
CASRLTGGGYTF 12 TRBV19 TRBD1 many TRBJ1-2
CAWSVGGNTGELFF 14 TRBV30 . many TRBJ2-2
CASSALRKGSNYGYTF 16 TRBV11-3 . many TRBJ1-2
CASSLGGAGATYEQYF 16 TRBV7-8 TRBD2 many TRBJ2-7
CASSQQDRKETQYF 14 TRBV28 . many TRBJ2-5
CAISRGGRSYEQYF 14 TRBV10-3 TRBD2 many TRBJ2-7
CASSPLTSGGAKNIQYF 17 TRBV6-1 TRBD2 many TRBJ2-4
CASRDQPGELFF 12 TRBV12-3/TRBV12-4 . many TRBJ2-2
CASSYGTYNSPLHF 14 TRBV4-1 . few TRBJ1-6
CASKMDRGWNTEAFF 15 TRBV28 TRBD1 many TRBJ1-1
CASVERGDYNEQFF 14 TRBV10-2 TRBD2 few TRBJ2-1
CSARAADRDGVDSNQPQHF 19 TRBV20-1 TRBD1 many TRBJ1-5
CAWSLPGQGHGYTF 14 TRBV30 TRBD1 many TRBJ1-2
CASSRTGDEAFF 12 TRBV12-3/TRBV12-4 TRBD1 . TRBJ1-1
CATSTDRTGRYTF 13 TRBV15 TRBD1 once TRBJ1-2
CASSVTLLAEAFF 13 TRBV6-1 . many TRBJ1-1
CASSLGGQGSSYEQYF 16 TRBV11-3 TRBD1 many TRBJ2-7
CASSRYMGTEAFF 13 TRBV11-2 . many TRBJ1-1
CASSLHDRGAFF 12 TRBV11-2 TRBD1 many TRBJ1-1
CASSYQQIEQYF 12 TRBV6-2/TRBV6-3 . many TRBJ2-7
CASSLAVWGTEAFF 14 TRBV7-2 . . TRBJ1-1
CASNLPHYEQYF 12 TRBV28 . . TRBJ2-7
CASSGLFGRLSYEQYF 16 TRBV28 . many TRBJ2-7
CASSQDWGTQYF 12 TRBV4-3 . many TRBJ2-5
CASSSQTVYGYTF 13 TRBV19 . . TRBJ1-2
CASSLTGSDYGYSF 14 TRBV12-3/TRBV12-4 TRBD1 . TRBJ1-2
CASKAQGAYEQYF 13 TRBV10-2 TRBD1 many TRBJ2-7